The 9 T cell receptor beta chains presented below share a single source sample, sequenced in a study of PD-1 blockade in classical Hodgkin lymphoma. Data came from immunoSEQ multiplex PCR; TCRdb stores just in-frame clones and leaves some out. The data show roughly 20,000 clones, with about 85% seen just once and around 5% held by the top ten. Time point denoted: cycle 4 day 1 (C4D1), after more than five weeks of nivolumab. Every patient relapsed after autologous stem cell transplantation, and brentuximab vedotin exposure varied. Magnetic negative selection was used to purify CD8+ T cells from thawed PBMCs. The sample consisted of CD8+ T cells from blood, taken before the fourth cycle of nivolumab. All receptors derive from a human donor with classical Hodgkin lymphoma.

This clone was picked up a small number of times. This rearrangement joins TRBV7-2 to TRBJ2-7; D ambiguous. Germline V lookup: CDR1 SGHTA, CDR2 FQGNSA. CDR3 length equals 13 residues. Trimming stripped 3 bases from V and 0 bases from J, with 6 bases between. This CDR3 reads CASSFQSSYEQYF. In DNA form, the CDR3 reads TGTGCCAGCAGCTTTCAAAGCTCCTACGAGCAGTACTTC.

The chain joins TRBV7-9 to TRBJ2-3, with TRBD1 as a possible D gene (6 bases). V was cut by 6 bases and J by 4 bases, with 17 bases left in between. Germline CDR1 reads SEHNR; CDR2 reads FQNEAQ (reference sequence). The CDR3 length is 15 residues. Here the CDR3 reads CASRDYRERSDTQYF. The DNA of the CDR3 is TGTGCCAGCAGAGACTACAGGGAGCGGTCAGATACGCAGTATTTT. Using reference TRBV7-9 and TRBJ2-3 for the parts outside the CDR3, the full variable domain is DTGVSQNPRHKITKRGQNVTFRCDPISEHNRLYWYRQTLGQGPEFLTYFQNEAQLEKSRLLSDRFSAERPKGSFSTLEIQRTEQGDSAMYLCASRDYRERSDTQYFGPGTRLTVL.

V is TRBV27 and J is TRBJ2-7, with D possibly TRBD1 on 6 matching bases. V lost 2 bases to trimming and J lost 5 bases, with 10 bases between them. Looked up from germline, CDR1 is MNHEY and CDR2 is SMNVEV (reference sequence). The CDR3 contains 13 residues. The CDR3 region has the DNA TGTGCCAGCAGTTTAGGCAGGGGCAACGAGCAGTACTTC. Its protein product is CASSLGRGNEQYF.

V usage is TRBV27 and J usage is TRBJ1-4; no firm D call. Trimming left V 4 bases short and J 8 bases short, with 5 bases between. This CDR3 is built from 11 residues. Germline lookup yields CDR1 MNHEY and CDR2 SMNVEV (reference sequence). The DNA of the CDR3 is TGTGCCAGCAGTTCCGGGGAAAAACTGTTTTTT. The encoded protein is CASSSGEKLFF.

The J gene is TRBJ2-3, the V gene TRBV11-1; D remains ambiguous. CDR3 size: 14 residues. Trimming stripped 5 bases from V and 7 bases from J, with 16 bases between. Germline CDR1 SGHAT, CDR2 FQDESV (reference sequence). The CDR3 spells CASSPQAVGYTQYF. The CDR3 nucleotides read TGTGCCAGCAGCCCCCAGGCCGTTGGTTATACGCAGTATTTT.

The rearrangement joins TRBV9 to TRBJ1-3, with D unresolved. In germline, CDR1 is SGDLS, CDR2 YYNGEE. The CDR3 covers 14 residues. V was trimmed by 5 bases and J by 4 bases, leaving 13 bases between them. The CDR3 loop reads CASSEIGAGNTIYF. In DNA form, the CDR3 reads TGTGCCAGCAGTGAAATCGGAGCGGGAAACACCATATATTTT. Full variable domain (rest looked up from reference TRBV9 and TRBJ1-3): DSGVTQTPKHLITATGQRVTLRCSPRSGDLSVYWYQQSLDQGLQFLIQYYNGEERAKGNILERFSAQQFPDLHSELNLSSLELGDSALYFCASSEIGAGNTIYFGEGSWLTVV.

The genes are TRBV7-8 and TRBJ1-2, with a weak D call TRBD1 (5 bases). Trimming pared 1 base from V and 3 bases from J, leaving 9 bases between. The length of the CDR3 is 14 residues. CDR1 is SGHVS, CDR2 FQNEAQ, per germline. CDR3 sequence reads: CASSLGARDYGYTF. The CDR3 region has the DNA TGTGCCAGCAGCTTAGGTGCCAGGGACTATGGCTACACCTTC.

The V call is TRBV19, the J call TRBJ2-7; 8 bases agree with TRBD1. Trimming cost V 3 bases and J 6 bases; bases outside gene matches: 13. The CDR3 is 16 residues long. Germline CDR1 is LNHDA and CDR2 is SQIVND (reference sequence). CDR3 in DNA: TGTGCCAGTAGTATGGTGAGTTGGCAGGGGGCGCGCGAGCAGTACTTC. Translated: CASSMVSWQGAREQYF.

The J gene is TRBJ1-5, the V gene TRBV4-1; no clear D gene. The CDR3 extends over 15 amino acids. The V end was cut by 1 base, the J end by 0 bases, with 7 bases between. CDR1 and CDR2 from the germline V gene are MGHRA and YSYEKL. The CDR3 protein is CASSQVIYSNQPQHF. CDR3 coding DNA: TGCGCCAGCAGCCAAGTTATCTATAGCAATCAGCCCCAGCATTTT.